This T cell receptor (beta chain) was sequenced for a study of identical twins. Germline V gene sequence: CDR1 DFQATT, CDR2 SNEGSKA (reference sequence). The ends were cut back, 5 bases at V and 2 bases at J, with 17 bases in the middle. The CDR3 loop spans 15 amino acids. Unique molecular identifiers were present on the cDNA, and a universal primer site came from template switching. MiXCR was run by TCRdb on the 5' RACE reads, yielding one entry per CDR3 protein. The repertoire holds 1.5 million to 2 million distinct CDR3 sequences, about 31% seen once, with about 0.27% in the top ten. Healthy Caucasian donors formed the entire cohort.

The sample consisted of cord blood. This clonotype was obtained from a newborn girl in good health. This chain connects TRBV20-1 to TRBJ2-3; TRBD1 or TRBD2 may be the D gene (5 bases each). For the CDR3, the DNA is TGCAGTGCTGAGCCTTCTGTCGGGACCACAGATACGCAGTATTTT. Amino acid sequence: CSAEPSVGTTDTQYF.